The subject of this entry is one T cell receptor beta chain. The data stem from a study of blood T cell repertoires in COVID-19. The repertoire was sequenced with immunoSEQ multiplex PCR; TCRdb's copy has only in-frame clones and lacks some. This table has about 80,000 clones, around nine tenths appearing once. V dropped 4 bases and J dropped 0 bases, with 16 bases sitting between them. Germline V gene sequence: CDR1 SGHTA, CDR2 FQGTGA. The CDR3 length is 17 residues. The genes are TRBV7-3 and TRBJ2-1, with D uncertain. The receptor was isolated from a woman older than 75 with acute or convalescent COVID-19. Source material: peripheral blood. CDR3 coding DNA: TGTGCCAGCAGCTCCGGTCCGCGGCCCAGCTCCTACAATGAGCAGTTCTTC. Its translation: CASSSGPRPSSYNEQFF.